A selection of T cell receptor beta chains follows, all from one sample in a study of human T cells and chemical hapten exposure. TCRdb recomputed calls from the RACE reads with MiXCR, one row per CDR3 protein. The repertoire holds a few hundred thousand distinct CDR3 sequences, with around 5.5% as singletons. The material was whole blood, obtained in connection with sensitization to the hapten diphenylcyclopropenone (DPC). All receptors come from a woman aged 18-30 years with alopecia areata. Some clones in this sample may be carry-over from other donors' samples. Each CDR3 is given with its conserved first and last residue. The order of the fields is V gene, clone size, J gene, CDR3 protein. Rows may omit the clone size; those that give it use once, few, many or a size class.

TRBV4-2	few	TRBJ2-3	CASSQDVDFTDTQYF
TRBV11-2	few	TRBJ2-5	CASSLLAGVEETQYF
TRBV3-1	many	TRBJ2-2	CASSRQNTGELFF
TRBV6-2/TRBV6-3	many	TRBJ1-2	CASRRSDRTYGYTF
TRBV18	few	TRBJ2-3	CASSSAGTSGGTDTQYF
TRBV9	many	TRBJ1-3	CASSPPLMDAGNTIYF
TRBV7-9	few	TRBJ2-6	CASSLVGTWDSGANVLTF
TRBV28	.	TRBJ1-2	CASSTPGGVYGYIF
TRBV20-1	many	TRBJ1-6	CSARGLLSPLHF
TRBV28	few	TRBJ2-2	CASSCSERRENTGELFF
TRBV7-6	.	TRBJ2-4	CASSLAVRGVGNIQYF
TRBV29-1	many	TRBJ2-1	CSVVKWGLEYNEQFF
TRBV20-1	few	TRBJ1-6	CSARDLYSPLHF
TRBV5-4	few	TRBJ2-7	CASSLDLADSYEQYF
TRBV28	.	TRBJ1-1	CASSLAPDRGWTEAFF
TRBV6-5	.	TRBJ2-3	CASSYGALSTQYF
TRBV20-1	few	TRBJ2-1	CSAAPSGSYNEQFF
TRBV9	few	TRBJ1-2	CASSVQVGEAGYTF
TRBV10-3	.	TRBJ1-1	CAITESENTEAFF
TRBV4-1	many	TRBJ1-2	CASSQEVSDNYGYTF
TRBV7-9	few	TRBJ2-2	CASSPEGIQGALTGELFF
TRBV7-9	few	TRBJ2-7	CASSLGAGGEQYF
TRBV6-2/TRBV6-3	many	TRBJ1-5	CASGILRRGNNQPQHF
TRBV20-1	few	TRBJ2-1	CSARRTGDRDEQFF
TRBV4-3	many	TRBJ2-6	CASSQERGSGANVLTF
TRBV4-1	many	TRBJ1-5	CASSQDSGASSHQPQHF
TRBV6-2/TRBV6-3	few	TRBJ2-7	CASSYAHRGLGEQYF
TRBV2	few	TRBJ1-2	CAIYRDDNYGYTF
TRBV2	few	TRBJ2-3	CASSDGRTDTQYF
TRBV11-2	.	TRBJ2-3	CASSLLTGGTDTQYF
TRBV3-1	many	TRBJ1-4	CASSQGDEKLFF
TRBV7-8	many	TRBJ2-3	CASSHRQVSTDTQYF
TRBV6-2/TRBV6-3	few	TRBJ1-5	CASSYSGASQPQHF
TRBV5-1	.	TRBJ2-3	CASSITSGGAGDTQYF
TRBV5-1	few	TRBJ2-5	CASSLASGALQETQYF
TRBV4-2	.	TRBJ1-1	CASSHPDRGSTEAFF
TRBV7-7	few	TRBJ2-2	CASSRGRAGELFF
TRBV6-5	.	TRBJ2-3	CASSRDQSTDTQYF
TRBV7-2	few	TRBJ1-5	CASSLGGSHQPQHF
TRBV6-5	many	TRBJ1-1	CATTPPEAFF
TRBV29-1	many	TRBJ1-1	CSGEGQGVVTEAFF
TRBV20-1	.	TRBJ1-1	CSARARGGTEAFF
TRBV5-1	.	TRBJ2-2	CASSSGGDPANTGELFF
TRBV12-3/TRBV12-4	many	TRBJ1-4	CASSPTGPDEKLFF
TRBV12-3/TRBV12-4	many	TRBJ1-1	CASTQGTDGVAFF
TRBV5-1	many	TRBJ1-5	CASSLAGASNQPQHF
TRBV12-3/TRBV12-4	many	TRBJ1-5	CASSLDRGLGQPQHF
TRBV18	many	TRBJ1-2	CASSPKGGEGYTF
TRBV7-7	.	TRBJ2-2	CASSLSGFSGELFF